These 16 T cell receptor beta chains were sequenced from one sample in a study of response to subunit inactivated influenza vaccine. TCRdb re-derived calls from the RT-PCR reads in MiXCR, one entry per CDR3 protein. The table shows just under 550,000 distinct CDR3 sequences, with approximately 24% occurring only once. The same specimen was also included in a second study, on T cells expressing NK-cell markers. From that paper: UMIs were included in TCR beta cDNA generated by 5'RACE template switching.

The sample in question was CD4+ T cells sorted from PBMCs, obtained roughly 12 days after vaccination. Receptors originate from a man between 50 and 59 years old who received an inactivated influenza vaccine.

J is TRBJ2-3 and V is TRBV20-1; the match to TRBD2 covers 10 bases. This CDR3 has 14 residues. The V and J ends lost 5 bases and 4 bases, in that order; junction bases with no gene match: 6. Germline CDR1 DFQATT, CDR2 SNEGSKA (reference sequence). CDR3 residues: CSASAGGPSDTQYF. Written as DNA, the CDR3 is TGCAGTGCTTCAGCGGGAGGGCCATCAGATACGCAGTATTTT.

This rearrangement joins TRBV7-2 to TRBJ2-1; D ambiguous. This CDR3 comprises 13 residues. CDR1 SGHTA and CDR2 FQGNSA come from the germline V gene. The V and J ends lost 0 bases and 9 bases respectively, with 9 bases between them. The DNA of the CDR3 is TGTGCCAGCAGCTTAGCGTGGCCCGGTGAGCAGTTCTTC. Translating gives CASSLAWPGEQFF.

This clonotype was observed a handful of times. The chain couples TRBV12-3 or TRBV12-4 to TRBJ1-2; D is possibly TRBD1 (6 bases). The V and J ends lost 1 base and 8 bases respectively, with 20 bases between them. CDR3 length: 16 residues. For the CDR3, the DNA is TGTGCCAGCAGTTTAGGGGCGGGGGCTCGGGCTTCAGGCTACACCTTC. Residues: CASSLGAGARASGYTF.

The V gene is TRBV2, the J gene TRBJ2-2, with D hard to call. Germline-derived CDR1 and CDR2 are SNHLY and FYNNEI. Deletions cut 7 bases from V and 0 bases from J, with 12 bases between. The CDR3 is 15 residues long. The CDR3 here is CASISQETNTGELFF. CDR3 DNA: TGTGCCAGCATATCCCAGGAGACGAACACCGGGGAGCTGTTTTTT.

The sample holds a few counts of this clonotype. The genes are TRBV12-3 or TRBV12-4 and TRBJ2-1; D may be TRBD2 (7 bases). The CDR3 runs 16 residues. The V end was cut by 3 bases, the J end by 3 bases, with 15 bases between. CDR3 in amino acids: CASSFRPGGRYNEQFF. The CDR3 nucleotides read TGTGCCAGCAGTTTTCGACCCGGGGGGCGCTACAATGAGCAGTTCTTC.

This chain connects TRBV6-1 to TRBJ2-5, with D perhaps TRBD1 (6 bases). This CDR3 spans 12 amino acids. Germline V CDR1 and CDR2: MNHNS, SASEGT. With 3 bases removed from V and 12 bases from J, the gap between germline ends came to 14 bases. The CDR3 DNA is TGTGCCAGCAGTGATCAAGGACAGAGAGAGTACTTC. As protein: CASSDQGQREYF.

This clonotype has more than one count but fewer than ten. This chain connects TRBV20-1 to TRBJ1-5; D is uncertain. Germline CDR1 DFQATT, CDR2 SNEGSKA (reference sequence). V lost 1 base to trimming and J lost 3 bases, with 10 bases between them. CDR3 size: 14 residues. The CDR3 region is CSARGGRYNQPQHF. DNA for the CDR3: TGCAGTGCTAGAGGCGGAAGATACAATCAGCCCCAGCATTTT.

In this sample, this clonotype turned up many times. The chain employs TRBV9 and TRBJ2-5; D may correspond to TRBD1 or TRBD2 (5 bases each). V lost 2 bases and J 2 bases, leaving 13 bases between the germline ends. This CDR3 region has 15 residues. Germline V gives CDR1 SGDLS, CDR2 YYNGEE. The CDR3 region has the DNA TGTGCCAGCAGCGTCTTCGAGGGGCGGCAAGAGACCCAGTACTTC. Its protein is CASSVFEGRQETQYF. Full variable domain (rest looked up from reference TRBV9 and TRBJ2-5): DSGVTQTPKHLITATGQRVTLRCSPRSGDLSVYWYQQSLDQGLQFLIQYYNGEERAKGNILERFSAQQFPDLHSELNLSSLELGDSALYFCASSVFEGRQETQYFGPGTRLLVL.

This clonotype was counted only a few times. The V and J genes are TRBV5-1 and TRBJ2-7; weak D call: TRBD1 (5 bases). Trimming cost V 4 bases and J 5 bases, with 22 bases left between them. This CDR3 comprises 16 residues. Germline V gene sequence: CDR1 SGHRS, CDR2 YFSETQ. The CDR3 DNA sequence: TGCGCCAGCAGCCCTCCAAGGGGCAACAGCCGGGACGAGCAGTACTTC. Protein product: CASSPPRGNSRDEQYF.

This clonotype was observed at least ten times. V is TRBV4-2 and J is TRBJ2-1; D may be TRBD1 (5 bases). The CDR3 loop spans 17 amino acids. Trimming left V 0 bases short and J 7 bases short, with 19 bases between. Germline V lookup: CDR1 LGHNA, CDR2 YNFKEQ. The CDR3 DNA reads TGTGCCAGCAGCCAAGAAGGTAGACCCAGGGCGTCAAATGAGCAGTTCTTC. Amino acids: CASSQEGRPRASNEQFF.

The gene calls are TRBV29-1 and TRBJ2-7, with 7 bases matching TRBD1. V shed 2 bases, J shed 0 bases, and the junction held 10 bases outside the gene matches. Per germline, CDR1 SQVTM and CDR2 ANQGSEA. The CDR3 consists of 16 residues. CDR3 region: CSVELLRGQSSYEQYF. CDR3 in DNA: TGCAGCGTTGAACTCCTGAGGGGACAGAGCTCCTACGAGCAGTACTTC.

This clonotype has only one observation. V and J are TRBV29-1 and TRBJ1-2, with a possible D match to TRBD1 (6 bases). This CDR3 has 11 amino acids. Germline values: CDR1 SQVTM, CDR2 ANQGSEA. The V gene lost 3 bases and the J gene lost 6 bases, with 8 bases spanning the gap. The CDR3: CSVDKGDGYTF. The CDR3 region has the DNA TGCAGCGTTGATAAGGGGGATGGCTACACCTTC.

This clonotype was observed many times. This chain uses TRBV20-1 with TRBJ1-2; a possible D gene is TRBD1 (5 bases). Trimming took 3 bases from V and 7 from J, leaving 12 bases between them. Germline V gene sequence: CDR1 DFQATT, CDR2 SNEGSKA (reference sequence). The CDR3 is 12 residues long. The CDR3 protein is CSASGAGFGYTF. CDR3 sequence (DNA): TGCAGTGCTAGTGGGGCAGGGTTTGGCTACACCTTC.

The J gene is TRBJ2-3, the V gene TRBV28, with 12 bases identical to TRBD2. The germline V gene encodes CDR1 MDHEN and CDR2 SYDVKM. There are 19 residues in the CDR3. V shed 3 bases and J 8 bases; nucleotides not matched to a gene: 18. CDR3 sequence reads: CASSFFGLAGGPWLVTQYF. The CDR3 DNA reads as TGTGCCAGCAGTTTTTTTGGGCTAGCGGGGGGGCCTTGGTTGGTTACGCAGTATTTT.

This clonotype came up a few times. The chain recombines TRBV6-5 with TRBJ2-3; 7 bases fit TRBD2. Germline CDR1 and CDR2: MNHEY and SVGAGI. This CDR3 is 15 amino acids long. Trimming removed 3 bases from V and 3 bases from J; junction bases left unmatched: 6. The CDR3 region is CASSYTAGVTDTQYF. The DNA of the CDR3 is TGTGCCAGCAGTTATACGGCGGGAGTGACAGATACGCAGTATTTT.

A few counts support this clonotype. This chain connects TRBV5-4 to TRBJ1-1; maybe TRBD1 (5 bases). The CDR3 length is 13 residues. Trimming removed 7 bases at V and 1 base at J, with 11 bases between. The germline gives CDR1 SGHNT, CDR2 YYREEE (reference sequence). CDR3 region: CASASGTNTEAFF. CDR3 nucleotide sequence: TGTGCCAGCGCCTCCGGGACGAACACTGAAGCTTTCTTT.